These 22 T cell receptor beta chains originate from one sample sequenced in a study of molecular identifiers for immune sequencing clone quantification. TCRdb reanalysed the PCR reads using MiXCR and keeps one entry per CDR3 protein. The data contain under 800,000 distinct CDR3 sequences, roughly 25% of them singletons. The specimen sequenced was naive CD8+ T cells from blood, with Jurkat cell RNA spiked in. Subset described: FACS-sorted CD8+CD4-CCR7+CD45RA+ naive T cells. Receptors were obtained from a human donor in good health. Some libraries in this study had Jurkat cell RNA spiked in.

In DNA form, the CDR3 reads TGTGCCAGCAGTCGATGGGGGAGGGAGCCCCAGCATTTT. It encodes CASSRWGREPQHF. The chain couples TRBV6-2 or TRBV6-3 to TRBJ1-5; possibly TRBD1 for D (5 bases). Trimming cost V 5 bases and J 8 bases, with 13 bases left between them. The germline CDR1 and CDR2 sequences are MNHEY and SVGEGT. CDR3 length: 13 residues.

The rearrangement uses TRBV28 and TRBJ1-5, with D perhaps TRBD1 (6 bases). V shed 3 bases and J shed 5 bases, with 23 bases lying between them. The CDR3 runs to 18 residues. Germline assignment: CDR1 MDHEN and CDR2 SYDVKM. The CDR3 nucleotides are TGTGCCAGCAGTTTGGGGGCATCACGGGTTTCTCGCGATCAGCCCCAGCATTTT. Translating it yields CASSLGASRVSRDQPQHF.

The chain combines TRBV6-2 or TRBV6-3 with TRBJ1-3, with 7 positions matching TRBD1. The ends lost 2 bases at V and 1 base at J; junction bases unmatched: 2. The CDR3 has 15 amino acids. Germline V lookup: CDR1 MNHEY, CDR2 SVGEGT. This CDR3 reads CASSYDRASGNTIYF. The DNA for the CDR3 is TGTGCCAGCAGTTACGACAGGGCTTCTGGAAACACCATATATTTT.

At least ten counts were recorded for this clonotype. The V call is TRBV27, the J call TRBJ1-6; D might be TRBD1 (6 bases). Germline loops: CDR1 MNHEY, CDR2 SMNVEV (reference sequence). V was clipped by 5 bases and J by 6 bases, with 11 bases between them. The CDR3 is made up of 14 amino acids. CDR3 region: CASSPGTSNSPLHF. Written as DNA, the CDR3 is TGTGCCAGCAGTCCGGGGACATCTAATTCACCCCTCCACTTT.

Of note for this clonotype: This may arise from a read error, as a much more abundant clone is one base away. This sequence joins TRBV20-1 and TRBJ2-3; no reliable D call. Germline V gene data show CDR1 as DFQATT and CDR2 as SNEGSKA (reference sequence). Trimming removed 7 bases from V and 4 bases from J, with 6 bases in between. The CDR3 is made up of 10 amino acids. CDR3 region: CSVPPDTQYF. CDR3 nucleotides: TGCAGTGTCCCGCCAGATACGCAGTATTTT.

The chain couples TRBV2 to TRBJ1-3, with no clear D. Between the trimmed V and J ends, which lost 7 bases and 0 bases, there was a span of 19 bases. Germline V gene sequence: CDR1 SNHLY, CDR2 FYNNEI. The CDR3 contains 17 residues. CDR3 loop: CASKPLESTSSGNTIYF. CDR3 nucleotides: TGTGCCAGCAAGCCCCTCGAGTCGACTAGCTCTGGAAACACCATATATTTT.

As to this clonotype: The junction does not match germline at one end; this may be a read error. This chain connects TRBV12-3 or TRBV12-4 to TRBJ2-7; unclear D gene. There are 12 residues in the CDR3. CDR3 sequence (DNA): TGTGACAGCAGCCCGACCAAGGTGGAGCAGTACTTC. Protein sequence: CDSSPTKVEQYF.

Details on this clonotype: This may be a read error, as it is one base from a much larger clone. The V call is TRBV18, the J call TRBJ2-7, with D possibly matching TRBD1 (6 bases). CDR3 length: 15 amino acids. The germline gives CDR1 KGHSH, CDR2 LQKENI. V lost 3 bases and J lost 1, with 13 bases in between. The CDR3 sequence: CASSPPRQESYEQYF. In DNA, the CDR3 is TGTGCCAGCTCACCGCCCAGACAGGAGTCCTACGAGCAGTACTTC.

This clonotype has a count of ten or more. The chain couples TRBV29-1 to TRBJ2-3, with D perhaps matching TRBD2 (6 bases). There are 14 residues in the CDR3. The V end was cut by 4 bases, the J end by 3 bases, with 14 bases between. Per the germline V gene, CDR1 is SQVTM and CDR2 is ANQGSEA. CDR3 protein: CSVGLAFRTDTQYF. CDR3 bases: TGCAGCGTTGGTCTAGCGTTTCGGACAGATACGCAGTATTTT.

A remark on this clonotype: The junction departs from the called germline gene at one end, perhaps through a read error. The gene calls are TRBV7-9 and TRBJ1-1, with D tentatively TRBD1 (5 bases). The CDR3 extends over 12 amino acids. Germline V gene lookup returns CDR1 SEHNR and CDR2 FQNEAQ (reference sequence). Here the CDR3 reads CASGFLGAEAFF. The CDR3 DNA reads TGTGCCAGCGGCTTCCTGGGGGCTGAAGCTTTCTTT.

This clonotype was counted between two and nine times. CDR3 bases: TGTGCCAGCAGTTCCCTTCCAACAGGGTACACCGGGGAGCTGTTTTTT. This sequence encodes CASSSLPTGYTGELFF. V is TRBV6-5 and J is TRBJ2-2; tentatively, D is TRBD1 (6 bases). Trimming shortened V by 4 bases and J by 3 bases, and 15 bases separated the two germline ends. This CDR3 region has 16 residues. Germline loops: CDR1 MNHEY, CDR2 SVGAGI.

This clonotype was seen repeatedly, ten times or more. The rearrangement uses TRBV6-5 and TRBJ2-1; 8 nucleotides match TRBD1. With 0 bases clipped from V and 8 bases from J, the junction kept 9 bases outside the gene matches. Looked up from germline, CDR1 is MNHEY and CDR2 is SVGAGI. This CDR3 is 16 amino acids long. CDR3 sequence: CASSYSYAGGNYEQFF. The CDR3, as DNA: TGTGCCAGCAGTTACTCTTATGCAGGGGGCAATTATGAGCAGTTCTTC.

This clonotype showed up many times. V gene TRBV30 combines with J gene TRBJ2-1, with D hard to call. Germline-derived CDR1 and CDR2 are GTSNPN and SVGIG (reference sequence). The CDR3 has 10 amino acids. V lost 0 bases to trimming and J lost 7 bases, with 1 base between them. For the CDR3, the DNA is TGTGCCTGGAGTGTAAATGAGCAGTTCTTC. Translated: CAWSVNEQFF.

The chain joins TRBV12-3 or TRBV12-4 to TRBJ1-1; a weak D match, TRBD1 (5 bases). The V gene lost 6 bases and the J gene lost 0 bases, with 14 bases spanning the gap. The CDR3 totals 15 residues. The CDR3 nucleotides are TGTGCCAGCAGACCCTCAGGGAGGATGAACACTGAAGCTTTCTTT. Protein sequence: CASRPSGRMNTEAFF.

The chain has TRBV14 and TRBJ1-2; D not certain. This CDR3 has 14 amino acids. Germline lookup yields CDR1 SGHDN and CDR2 FVKESK. V was trimmed by 3 bases and J by 7 bases, leaving 15 bases between them. CDR3 in DNA: TGTGCCAGCAGCCAGAGTTCGGACGGCCTTGGCTACACCTTC. This codes for CASSQSSDGLGYTF.

A few counts support this clonotype. One end of the junction varies from germline; a read error may be responsible. The J gene is TRBJ2-4, the V gene TRBV7-9, with 9 bases identical to TRBD1. This CDR3 contains 14 residues. CDR1 SEHNR and CDR2 FQNEAQ come from the germline V gene (reference sequence). The CDR3 DNA reads as TGTGCCAGCAGATCGGGACAGGGTAAAAACATTCAGTGCTTC. Its translation is CASRSGQGKNIQCF.

This clonotype has just a few counts. The chain is built from TRBV24-1 and TRBJ2-1; the match to TRBD2 covers 13 bases. The CDR3 consists of 19 residues. Losses at the gene ends were 1 base for V and 8 bases for J; bases not matched to a gene: 13. CDR1 KGHDR and CDR2 SFDVKD come from the germline V gene. The DNA for the CDR3 is TGTGCCACCAGTGATTTCACAAAGGGGGGGACTAGCGGGATTTATGAGCAGTTCTTC. Amino acid sequence: CATSDFTKGGTSGIYEQFF.

The gene calls are TRBV2 and TRBJ2-2; D remains unclear. The CDR3 totals 14 residues. Looked up from germline, CDR1 is SNHLY and CDR2 is FYNNEI. Trimming removed 4 bases at V and 1 base at J, with 7 bases between. This chain's CDR3 is CASSGSQNTGELFF. CDR3 nucleotides: TGTGCCAGCAGTGGGAGTCAGAACACCGGGGAGCTGTTTTTT. The full variable domain, completed using reference TRBV2 and TRBJ2-2, is EPEVTQTPSHQVTQMGQEVILRCVPISNHLYFYWYRQILGQKVEFLVSFYNNEISEKSEIFDDQFSVERPDGSNFTLKIRSTKLEDSAMYFCASSGSQNTGELFFGEGSRLTVL.

About this clonotype itself: This may come from a read error, since a much larger clone is one base off. J is TRBJ1-4 and V is TRBV12-3 or TRBV12-4; D is unclear. The CDR3 is 13 residues long. The CDR3 nucleotides read TGTGCCAGCAGTTTACCGGGGAATGAAAAACTGTATTTT. Translated: CASSLPGNEKLYF.

In its sample, this clonotype was seen many times. The gene calls are TRBV6-5 and TRBJ2-7; TRBD1 agrees at 9 bases. CDR1 and CDR2 from the germline V gene are MNHEY and SVGAGI. The CDR3 covers 15 residues. The V gene end was trimmed by 8 bases and the J gene end by 7 bases; junction bases not matched to a gene: 15. Here the CDR3 reads CASFSPGQGPEEQYF. CDR3 DNA: TGTGCCAGCTTTTCACCGGGACAGGGCCCTGAGGAGCAGTACTTC.

The rearrangement joins TRBV5-1 to TRBJ2-1, with unresolved D. The germline V gene has CDR1 SGHRS and CDR2 YFSETQ. The CDR3 has 17 residues. Trimming took 2 bases from V and 0 from J, leaving 15 bases between them. The CDR3 is CASSFNPPQSSYNEQFF. CDR3 bases: TGCGCCAGCAGCTTTAACCCCCCACAGAGCTCCTACAATGAGCAGTTCTTC.

This clonotype has at least ten counts. This chain links TRBV28 with TRBJ1-5; the D gene is possibly TRBD1 (6 bases). The CDR3 consists of 16 residues. CDR1 is MDHEN and CDR2 is SYDVKM in the germline V gene. Trimming took off 1 base at V and 7 bases at J, with 17 bases between the two ends. The CDR3 nucleotides read TGTGCCAGCAGTTTATTTCGGGGGCTGGAGGGACAGCCCCAGCATTTT. This codes for CASSLFRGLEGQPQHF.